This TCR beta chain is from a study of tumor-infiltrating lymphocytes in primary liver carcinoma. From 500 ng total RNA, TCR beta cDNA was generated with a primer in the constant region. What produced the TCR beta libraries was three nested multiplex PCR rounds using slightly modified ARM-PCR. Primers for the first two PCR rounds were TRBV1-TRBV30 forward primers and a C-beta reverse primer (approximately 10 cycles per round). TCRdb passed the multiplex PCR reads through MiXCR, listing each CDR3 protein once. The sample has about 100,000 distinct CDR3 sequences, about 73% seen once; the top ten hold more than 25%. DNA and RNA were both co-extracted from about 19-30 mg of bulk tissue that had not been sorted. In the case of this clonotype: A read error may be the cause here, since a much bigger clone is one base away.

V gave up 5 bases and J gave up 1 base; unmatched junction bases: 12. Germline V CDR1 and CDR2: SEHNR, FQNEAQ (reference sequence). This CDR3 has 17 residues. Source material: tumor-adjacent normal liver tissue. This chain uses TRBV7-9 with TRBJ1-1; 8 bases agree with TRBD1. This receptor was taken from a man aged 35-49 years with primary liver carcinoma and hepatitis B virus infection. The CDR3 loop reads CASSPGQGGRENTEAFF. The CDR3 region has the DNA TGTGCCAGCAGCCCCGGACAGGGTGGAAGGGAGAACACTGAAGCTTTCTTT.